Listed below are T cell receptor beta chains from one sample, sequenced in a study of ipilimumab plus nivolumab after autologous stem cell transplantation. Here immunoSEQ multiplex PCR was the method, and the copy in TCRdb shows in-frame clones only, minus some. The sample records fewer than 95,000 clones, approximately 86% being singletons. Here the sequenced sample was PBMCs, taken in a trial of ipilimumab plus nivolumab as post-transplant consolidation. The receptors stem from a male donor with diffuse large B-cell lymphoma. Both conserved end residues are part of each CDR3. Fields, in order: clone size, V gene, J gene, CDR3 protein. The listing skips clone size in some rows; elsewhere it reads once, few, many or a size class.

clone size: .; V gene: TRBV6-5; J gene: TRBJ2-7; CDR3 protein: CASRPLLDGYEQYF
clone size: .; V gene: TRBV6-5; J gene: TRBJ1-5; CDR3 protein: CATSRGTGGQPQHF
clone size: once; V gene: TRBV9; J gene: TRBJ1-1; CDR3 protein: CASSTRTGGVLNTEAFF
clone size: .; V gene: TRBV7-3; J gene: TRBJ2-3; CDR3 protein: CASSSSGEPQYF
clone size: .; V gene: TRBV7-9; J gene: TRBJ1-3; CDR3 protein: CASSLGNLMTGGLGNTIYF
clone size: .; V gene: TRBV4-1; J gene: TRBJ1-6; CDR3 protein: CASSQVILLGGNGKNSPLHF
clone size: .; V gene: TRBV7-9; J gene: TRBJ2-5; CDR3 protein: CASSLGPGYQETQYF
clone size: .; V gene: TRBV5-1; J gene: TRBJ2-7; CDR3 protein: CASSTGTGGFYEQYF
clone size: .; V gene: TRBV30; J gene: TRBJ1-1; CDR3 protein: CAWRRGTLTEAFF
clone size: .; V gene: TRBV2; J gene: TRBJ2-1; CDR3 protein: CASTGGEIYNEQFF
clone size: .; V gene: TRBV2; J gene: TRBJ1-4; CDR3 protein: CASSLTEKLFF
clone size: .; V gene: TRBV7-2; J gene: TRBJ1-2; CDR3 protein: CASSRVGDYGYTF
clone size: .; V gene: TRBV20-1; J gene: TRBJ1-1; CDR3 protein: CSAYREVEAFF
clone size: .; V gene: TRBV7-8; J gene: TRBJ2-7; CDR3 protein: CASSTTEGYEQYF
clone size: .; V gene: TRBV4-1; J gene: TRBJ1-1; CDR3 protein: CASSQDSASMNTEAFF
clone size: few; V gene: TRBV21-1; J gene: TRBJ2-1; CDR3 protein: CASSKGNRGIYNEQFF
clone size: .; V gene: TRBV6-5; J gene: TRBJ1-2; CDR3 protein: CASSPQGTGGRGYTF
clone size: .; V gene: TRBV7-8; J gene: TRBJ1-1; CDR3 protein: CASSLVSAGGTEAFF
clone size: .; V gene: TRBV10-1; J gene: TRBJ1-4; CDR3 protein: CASGQANEKLFF
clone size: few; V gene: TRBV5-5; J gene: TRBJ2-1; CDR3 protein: CASSFSGGPINEQFF
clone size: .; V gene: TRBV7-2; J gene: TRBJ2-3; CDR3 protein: CASSLSGPDTQYF
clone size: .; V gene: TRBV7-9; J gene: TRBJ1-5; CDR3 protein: CASSLGSGGQPQHF
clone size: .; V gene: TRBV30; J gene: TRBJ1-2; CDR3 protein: CAWIFRTGVQGYTF
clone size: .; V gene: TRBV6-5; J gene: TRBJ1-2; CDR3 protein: CASSHSTAANYGYTF
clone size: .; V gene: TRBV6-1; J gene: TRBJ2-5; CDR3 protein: CASSEGGTQYF
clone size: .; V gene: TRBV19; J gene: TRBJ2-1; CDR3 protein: CASSRTSGSSYNEQFF
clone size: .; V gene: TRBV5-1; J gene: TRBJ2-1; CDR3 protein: CASSPSGTPSYNEQFF
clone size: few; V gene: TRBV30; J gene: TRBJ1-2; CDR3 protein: CAWSVRDYGYTF
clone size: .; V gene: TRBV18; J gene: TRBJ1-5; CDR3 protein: CASSPGQEGQPQHF